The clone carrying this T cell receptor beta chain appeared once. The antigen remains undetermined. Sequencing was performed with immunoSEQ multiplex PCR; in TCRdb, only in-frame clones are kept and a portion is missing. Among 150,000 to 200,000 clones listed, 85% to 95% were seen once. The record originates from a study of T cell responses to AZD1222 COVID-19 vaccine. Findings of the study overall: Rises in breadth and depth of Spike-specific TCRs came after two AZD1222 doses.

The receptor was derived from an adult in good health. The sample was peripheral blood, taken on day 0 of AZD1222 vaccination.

This chain's CDR3 is CAIGSGGSASYEQYF. The DNA for the CDR3 is TGTGCCATCGGAAGCGGGGGCTCCGCGTCCTACGAGCAGTACTTC. The chain employs TRBV10-3 and TRBJ2-7; 8 nucleotides line up with TRBD2. CDR1 and CDR2 (germline): ENHRY, SYGVKD. The CDR3 covers 15 residues. After removal of 8 bases from V and 1 base from J, the junction contained 10 bases not matched to a gene.